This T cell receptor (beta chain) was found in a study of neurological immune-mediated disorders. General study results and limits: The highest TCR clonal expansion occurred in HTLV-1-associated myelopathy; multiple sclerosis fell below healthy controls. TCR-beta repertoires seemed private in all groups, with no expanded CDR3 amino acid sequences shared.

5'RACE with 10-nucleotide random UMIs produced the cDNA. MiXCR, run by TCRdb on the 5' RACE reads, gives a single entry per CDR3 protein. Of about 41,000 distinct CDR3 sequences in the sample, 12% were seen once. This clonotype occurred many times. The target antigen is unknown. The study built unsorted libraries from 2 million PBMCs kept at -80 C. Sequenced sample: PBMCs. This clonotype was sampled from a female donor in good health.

The CDR3 here is CAISVGLAENNEQFF. CDR3 sequence (DNA): TGTGCCATCAGTGTCGGGCTAGCGGAGAACAATGAGCAGTTCTTC. The chain recombines TRBV10-3 with TRBJ2-1, with 7 bases lining up with TRBD2. This CDR3 comprises 15 residues. CDR1 and CDR2 from the germline V gene are ENHRY and SYGVKD. V gave up 4 bases and J gave up 5 bases; unmatched junction bases: 8.